This T cell receptor beta chain was recovered during a study of T cell responses to AZD1222 COVID-19 vaccine. The study's findings and limits: Donors were chiefly white British, with a greater number of females, and clonal diversity was perhaps underestimated. Two doses of AZD1222 preceded a rise in Spike-specific TCR breadth and depth. The number of AZD1222 recipients seropositive at baseline was only 5 to 7.

As regards this clone: Its cognate antigen is unknown.

Clones were read by immunoSEQ multiplex PCR, and TCRdb kept only the in-frame ones, dropping some. The sample shows 95,000 to 100,000 clones, roughly 86% of them seen only once. The sequencing used peripheral blood, collected 28 days after the second AZD1222 dose. The clonotype originates from an adult who received the AZD1222 COVID-19 vaccine.

The CDR3 here is CASSRVGLADTQYF. The CDR3 DNA reads TGCGCCAGCAGCCGGGTGGGTCTCGCAGATACGCAGTATTTT. J is TRBJ2-3 and V is TRBV5-1; D gene ambiguous. The CDR3 spans 14 residues. The germline V gene encodes CDR1 SGHRS and CDR2 YFSETQ. V gave up 4 bases and J gave up 4 bases, with 13 bases separating them.